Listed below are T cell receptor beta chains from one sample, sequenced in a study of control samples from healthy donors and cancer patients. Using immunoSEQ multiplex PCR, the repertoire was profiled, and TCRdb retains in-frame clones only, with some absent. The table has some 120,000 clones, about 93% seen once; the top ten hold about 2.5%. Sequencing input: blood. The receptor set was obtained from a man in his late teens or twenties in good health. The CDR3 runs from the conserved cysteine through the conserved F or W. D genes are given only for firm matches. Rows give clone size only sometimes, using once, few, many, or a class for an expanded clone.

cdr3_aa: CASRAGTGYDGYTF
cdr3_nt: TGTGCCAGCAGGGCCGGGACAGGGTACGATGGCTACACCTTC
v_call: TRBV9
clone_size: -
j_call: TRBJ1-2
d_call: TRBD1

cdr3_aa: CASSLTGTSGNTIYF
cdr3_nt: TGTGCCAGCAGCTTAACTGGGACGTCTGGAAACACCATATATTTT
v_call: TRBV11-2
clone_size: -
j_call: TRBJ1-3
d_call: -

cdr3_aa: CASSQEKTGPAASTDTQYF
cdr3_nt: TGTGCCAGCAGCCAAGAAAAGACGGGGCCAGCGGCTAGCACAGATACGCAGTATTTT
v_call: TRBV3-1/TRBV3-2
clone_size: -
j_call: TRBJ2-3
d_call: -

cdr3_aa: CASSPTGGRIGYTF
cdr3_nt: TGTGCCAGCTCACCGACGGGAGGGCGTATCGGCTACACCTTC
v_call: TRBV18
clone_size: -
j_call: TRBJ1-2
d_call: -

cdr3_aa: CASSPSSSGSMYNEQFF
cdr3_nt: TGTGCCAGCTCACCAAGTTCTAGCGGGAGTATGTACAATGAGCAGTTCTTC
v_call: TRBV18
clone_size: -
j_call: TRBJ2-1
d_call: TRBD2

cdr3_aa: CATRPGTGSGANVLTF
cdr3_nt: TGCGCCACCCGTCCCGGGACCGGCTCTGGGGCCAACGTCCTGACTTTC
v_call: TRBV5-1
clone_size: once
j_call: TRBJ2-6
d_call: -

cdr3_aa: CASTALDPLGGRRGSPLHF
cdr3_nt: TGTGCCAGCACCGCACTCGACCCCCTAGGGGGTCGTAGGGGTTCACCCCTCCACTTT
v_call: TRBV28
clone_size: -
j_call: TRBJ1-6
d_call: -

cdr3_aa: CASSFFWTGSSSNTDTQYF
cdr3_nt: TGTGCCAGTTCGTTCTTTTGGACAGGGAGCTCCTCAAACACAGATACGCAGTATTTT
v_call: TRBV28
clone_size: once
j_call: TRBJ2-3
d_call: TRBD1

cdr3_aa: CASSSLGTIYF
cdr3_nt: TGTGCCAGCAGCTCCCTAGGCACCATATATTTT
v_call: TRBV7-9
clone_size: -
j_call: TRBJ1-3
d_call: -

cdr3_aa: CASSRSAGGYTF
cdr3_nt: TGTGCCAGCAGTCGATCGGCCGGCGGCTACACCTTC
v_call: TRBV28
clone_size: -
j_call: TRBJ1-2
d_call: -